A selection of T cell receptor beta chains follows, all from one sample in a study of blood T cell repertoires in COVID-19. Only in-frame clones appear in the TCRdb table, and some are missing; sequencing was by immunoSEQ multiplex PCR. The table lists about 56,000 clones, approximately 81% of them singletons, with over 10% in the top ten. The sequencing input was peripheral blood. The receptor source for this set is an elderly woman with acute or convalescent COVID-19. CDR3s include the opening cysteine and the closing phenylalanine or tryptophan.

v_call: TRBV19
cdr3_length: 17
j_call: TRBJ2-7
cdr3_aa: CASSPLVGGTGPYEQYF

v_call: TRBV3-1/TRBV3-2
cdr3_length: 12
j_call: TRBJ1-2
cdr3_aa: CASSQQDRIFTF

v_call: TRBV6-1
cdr3_length: 18
j_call: TRBJ1-5
cdr3_aa: CASSVLLGGSGGSQPQHF

v_call: TRBV11-2
cdr3_length: 15
j_call: TRBJ2-3
cdr3_aa: CASSSFATGTDTQYF

v_call: TRBV19
cdr3_length: 18
j_call: TRBJ2-1
cdr3_aa: CASSLSGTSGGAYNEQFF

v_call: TRBV11-2
cdr3_length: 16
j_call: TRBJ1-6
cdr3_aa: CASRRGAGNVDSPLHF

v_call: TRBV29-1
cdr3_length: 12
j_call: TRBJ1-5
cdr3_aa: CSVAGGNQPQHF

v_call: TRBV12-3/TRBV12-4
cdr3_length: 13
j_call: TRBJ1-2
cdr3_aa: CASSRDRTYGYTF

v_call: TRBV5-1
cdr3_length: 15
j_call: TRBJ1-1
cdr3_aa: CASSEDGTVFSEAFF

v_call: TRBV6-5
cdr3_length: 13
j_call: TRBJ1-2
cdr3_aa: CASRVTGGGGYTF

v_call: TRBV3-1/TRBV3-2
cdr3_length: 14
j_call: TRBJ2-1
cdr3_aa: CASSQTSGGDEQFF

v_call: TRBV29-1
cdr3_length: 13
j_call: TRBJ1-1
cdr3_aa: CSVERGGNTEAFF

v_call: TRBV5-6
cdr3_length: 15
j_call: TRBJ1-4
cdr3_aa: CASSLRQGTNEKLFF

v_call: TRBV7-2
cdr3_length: 14
j_call: TRBJ1-1
cdr3_aa: CASSLGGQGSEAFF

v_call: TRBV6-6
cdr3_length: 15
j_call: TRBJ1-2
cdr3_aa: CASSPLGTGTPVYTF

v_call: TRBV3-1/TRBV3-2
cdr3_length: 15
j_call: TRBJ2-2
cdr3_aa: CASSQTSGLTGELFF

v_call: TRBV3-1/TRBV3-2
cdr3_length: 18
j_call: TRBJ1-1
cdr3_aa: CASSPQGRASPMNTEAFF

v_call: TRBV7-9
cdr3_length: 15
j_call: TRBJ1-3
cdr3_aa: CALPYIKGARNTIYF

v_call: TRBV19
cdr3_length: 14
j_call: TRBJ1-2
cdr3_aa: CASSRDTTLLIYTF

v_call: TRBV12-3/TRBV12-4
cdr3_length: 12
j_call: TRBJ2-1
cdr3_aa: CASSPRQNEQFF

v_call: TRBV18
cdr3_length: 14
j_call: TRBJ2-3
cdr3_aa: CASSPPGSTDTQYF

v_call: TRBV3-1/TRBV3-2
cdr3_length: 13
j_call: TRBJ1-2
cdr3_aa: CASSLQRNYGYTF

v_call: TRBV14
cdr3_length: 15
j_call: TRBJ1-6
cdr3_aa: CASSQGVWGGSPLHF

v_call: TRBV18
cdr3_length: 15
j_call: TRBJ1-1
cdr3_aa: CASSPLLGRHTEAFF

v_call: TRBV25-1
cdr3_length: 14
j_call: TRBJ2-1
cdr3_aa: CASSVSGTYNEQFF

v_call: TRBV9
cdr3_length: 15
j_call: TRBJ2-3
cdr3_aa: CASSAGGHSTDTQYF

v_call: TRBV3-1/TRBV3-2
cdr3_length: 13
j_call: TRBJ2-7
cdr3_aa: CASAQGATYEQYF

v_call: TRBV9
cdr3_length: 15
j_call: TRBJ2-5
cdr3_aa: CASSVSPSFEETQYF